This T cell receptor (beta chain) was sequenced in a study of CD8 T cells in ankylosing spondylitis. Quantitative 5'-RACE with molecular barcodes was used to make the TCR beta libraries. TCRdb fed the 5' RACE reads into MiXCR, producing one record per CDR3 protein. Altogether 380,000 or so distinct CDR3 sequences are present, more than 20% being singletons, with the ten largest covering around 13%. As for this clonotype: Its specificity is unknown.

The germline gives CDR1 KGHDR, CDR2 SFDVKD. Trimming cost V 0 bases and J 1 base, with 13 bases left between them. The CDR3 length is 17 residues. Findings of the study overall: Among TCR beta sequences, a motif of under 10 highly homologous variants appeared characteristic of ankylosing spondylitis blood. Some motif variants had been reported before (in reactive arthritis synovial fluid and blood).

The V call is TRBV24-1, the J call TRBJ2-3; a possible D gene is TRBD2 (6 bases). The sequenced sample consisted of blood, either unsorted or a sorted T cell fraction (not recorded which). The TCR comes from a male donor with ankylosing spondylitis or in good health (not recorded which). CDR3: CATSDLVGGIGTDTQYF. CDR3 in DNA: TGTGCCACCAGTGATTTGGTTGGGGGGATCGGCACAGATACGCAGTATTTT.